Sequencing of this TCR beta chain was carried out in a study of cytomegalovirus exposure and HLA in healthy donors. Across the study: As an earlier analysis found, 180 million or so T cells yielded about 120 million unique TCR beta sequences.

This PCR relied on a set of 60 Vbeta primers and 13 Jbeta primers. The data were produced by immunoSEQ multiplex PCR, yet TCRdb's version contains in-frame clones alone and is incomplete. Of about 170,000 clones in the sample, 76% were seen once. As concerns this clone: Its antigen is still unknown.

The study, taken as a whole, reports: DRB1 had the most TCR associations and HLA-C the fewest, a later analysis found, with rates varying by HLA locus.

Germline CDR1 SNHLY, CDR2 FYNNEI. The CDR3 is 15 amino acids. V shed 6 bases, J shed 1 base, and the junction held 7 bases outside the gene matches. Sequencing was done on a sample of PBMCs. This chain uses TRBV2 with TRBJ2-3; 7 nucleotides match TRBD1. The TCR was taken from a female donor in good health and CMV-seronegative. CDR3 protein: CASSVQGLGTDTQYF. In nucleotides, the CDR3 is TGTGCCAGCAGCGTACAGGGGTTGGGCACAGATACGCAGTATTTT.